Below are 23 T cell receptor beta chains sequenced from a single sample in a study of cytomegalovirus exposure and HLA in healthy donors. Researchers ran the PCR with 60 Vbeta and 13 Jbeta primers. TCRdb's table, derived via immunoSEQ multiplex PCR, lists solely in-frame clones and lacks some. The data hold just over 95,000 clones, with under 85% observed a single time. Sequencing was done on a sample of PBMCs. Receptor source: a woman aged 40 to 50 in good health and CMV-seropositive.

This chain joins TRBV9 and TRBJ1-2; possible D gene TRBD1, 5 bases. Germline V gene lookup returns CDR1 SGDLS and CDR2 YYNGEE. Trimming left V 4 bases short and J 4 bases short, with 11 bases between. This CDR3 is built from 13 residues. CDR3 sequence: CASSLGLSYGYTF. CDR3 coding DNA: TGTGCCAGCAGCCTGGGACTTAGCTATGGCTACACCTTC.

A single count supports this clone. The V gene is TRBV29-1, the J gene TRBJ1-2; D perhaps matches TRBD1 (6 bases). CDR3 length: 13 amino acids. Germline values: CDR1 SQVTM, CDR2 ANQGSEA. Trimming removed 3 bases at V and 7 bases at J, with 15 bases between. CDR3 nucleotide sequence: TGCAGCGTTGATGTACAGGGTACGAGTGGCTACACCTTC. It yields the protein CSVDVQGTSGYTF.

The chain has TRBV5-8 and TRBJ2-7; 11 nucleotides align to TRBD2. The length of the CDR3 is 18 residues. CDR1 and CDR2 from the germline V gene are SGHTS and YDEGEE. V shed 4 bases and J 3 bases; nucleotides not matched to a gene: 15. CDR3 region: CASSIYPSGRFLGYEQYF. The CDR3 coding sequence is TGTGCCAGCAGCATCTATCCTAGCGGGAGGTTCCTCGGCTACGAGCAGTACTTC.

The chain's CDR3 is CASSPAGGDEKLFF. DNA for the CDR3: TGTGCCAGCAGCCCAGCCGGGGGGGATGAAAAACTGTTTTTT. The V call is TRBV6-6, the J call TRBJ1-4, with D perhaps TRBD1 (5 bases). This CDR3 comprises 14 residues. In germline, CDR1 is MNHNY, CDR2 SVGAGI (reference sequence). V lost 6 bases to trimming and J lost 6 bases, with 14 bases between them.

At least ten counts were recorded for this clone. This chain links TRBV19 with TRBJ2-2, with 7 bases aligning to TRBD2. Germline V gene data show CDR1 as LNHDA and CDR2 as SQIVND (reference sequence). The CDR3 consists of 16 residues. V was clipped by 9 bases and J by 2 bases; unmatched bases: 12. The CDR3 loop reads CASRTSSGANTGELFF. CDR3 nucleotides: TGTGCCAGCAGGACCTCTAGCGGAGCTAACACCGGGGAGCTGTTTTTT.

The chain links TRBV29-1 to TRBJ2-3; 13 positions match TRBD2. Germline CDR1 is SQVTM and CDR2 is ANQGSEA. This CDR3 spans 17 amino acids. V gave up 4 bases and J gave up 4 bases; unmatched junction bases: 11. CDR3: CSVAAPTSGRSSDTQYF. CDR3 DNA: TGCAGCGTTGCGGCCCCGACTAGCGGGAGGAGCTCAGATACGCAGTATTTT.

V and J are TRBV5-6 and TRBJ1-1, with 8 bases fitting TRBD1. This CDR3 is 15 amino acids long. Germline CDR1 is SGHDT and CDR2 is YYEEEE. V lost 3 bases to trimming and J lost 10 bases; unmatched junction nucleotides: 14. CDR3 nucleotide sequence: TGTGCCAGCAGCTCCGGGACAGGTGAGATCAGAGGAGCTTTCTTT. It translates to CASSSGTGEIRGAFF.

The V and J genes are TRBV19 and TRBJ2-1; tentative D call: TRBD1 (6 bases). The length of the CDR3 is 15 residues. Germline values: CDR1 LNHDA, CDR2 SQIVND (reference sequence). V gave up 5 bases and J gave up 2 bases, with 13 bases separating them. CDR3 bases: TGTGCCAGTAGTGGGGGCGTTTTAACCTACAATGAGCAGTTCTTC. It codes for CASSGGVLTYNEQFF.

The table lists this clone with a few counts. The rearrangement links TRBV27 to TRBJ1-1; a possible D gene is TRBD1 (6 bases). This CDR3 comprises 15 residues. V was trimmed by 4 bases and J by 0 bases, leaving 12 bases between them. The V gene's germline CDR1 is MNHEY and CDR2 SMNVEV (reference sequence). The CDR3 DNA reads TGTGCCAGCAGTTACGACAGGTACATGAACACTGAAGCTTTCTTT. It is translated as CASSYDRYMNTEAFF.

This clone was recorded a few times. V is TRBV18 and J is TRBJ1-1; 7 positions agree with TRBD1. This CDR3 comprises 16 residues. CDR1 KGHSH and CDR2 LQKENI come from the germline V gene. V lost 3 bases, J lost 2 bases, and 9 bases stayed unmatched. The CDR3 nucleotides read TGTGCCAGCTCACCGGGCCCGACAGGGCTCAACACTGAAGCTTTCTTT. Its translation is CASSPGPTGLNTEAFF. Based on the CDR3 plus reference TRBV18 and TRBJ1-1, the full variable domain is NAGVMQNPRHLVRRRGQEARLRCSPMKGHSHVYWYRQLPEEGLKFMVYLQKENIIDESGMPKERFSAEFPKEGPSILRIQQVVRGDSAAYFCASSPGPTGLNTEAFFGQGTRLTVV.

Only a few counts were recorded for this clone. This sequence joins TRBV7-9 and TRBJ2-7; no firm D call. V lost 5 bases, J lost 1 base, and 12 bases lay in between. There are 14 residues in the CDR3. Germline CDR1 is SEHNR and CDR2 is FQNEAQ (reference sequence). CDR3 sequence: CASSLQQSSYEQYF. Here the CDR3 DNA reads TGTGCCAGCAGCCTACAACAGTCTTCCTACGAGCAGTACTTC.

The chain's CDR3 is CASSQGQARYNEQFF. In DNA, the CDR3 is TGTGCCAGCTCACAAGGACAGGCGAGATACAATGAGCAGTTCTTC. V usage is TRBV18 and J usage is TRBJ2-1; 7 positions match TRBD1. CDR1 is KGHSH and CDR2 is LQKENI in the germline V gene. The V and J ends lost 4 bases and 4 bases, in that order; junction bases with no gene match: 7. The CDR3 extends over 15 amino acids.

The chain is built from TRBV28 and TRBJ2-5, with 8 bases aligning to TRBD1. The better agreement between TRBJ2-7 and the DNA end casts doubt on the J call. In germline, CDR1 is MDHEN, CDR2 SYDVKM. The CDR3 has 13 amino acids. This chain's CDR3 is CASSLTGVYEQYF. The CDR3 nucleotides are TGTGCCAGCAGTTTGACAGGGGTGTACGAGCAGTACTTC.

J is TRBJ1-2 and V is TRBV16; no definite D call. The V and J ends lost 0 bases and 2 bases respectively, with 7 bases between them. This CDR3 is 14 amino acids long. The germline gives CDR1 KGHSY, CDR2 FQNENV. CDR3 DNA: TGTGCCAGCAGCCAATCATCCGTGAACTATGGCTACACCTTC. Translated, it gives CASSQSSVNYGYTF. Supplemented by reference TRBV16 and TRBJ1-2, the full variable domain reads GEEVAQTPKHLVRGEGQKAKLYCAPIKGHSYVFWYQQVLKNEFKFLISFQNENVFDETGMPKERFSAKCLPNSPCSLEIQATKLEDSAVYFCASSQSSVNYGYTFGSGTRLTVV.

J is TRBJ2-5 and V is TRBV29-1, with 8 bases identical to TRBD1. The trim removed 6 bases at V and 4 bases at J, leaving 4 bases unmatched. Per the germline V gene, CDR1 is SQVTM and CDR2 is ANQGSEA. This CDR3 region has 12 residues. CDR3 coding DNA: TGCAGCGTAAGGACAGGGATAGAGACCCAGTACTTC. It codes for CSVRTGIETQYF.

This chain links TRBV29-1 with TRBJ2-1; 7 bases are a match to TRBD2. The V and J ends lost 1 base and 0 bases, in that order; junction bases with no gene match: 9. The CDR3 consists of 17 residues. Germline-derived CDR1 and CDR2 are SQVTM and ANQGSEA. CDR3 residues: CSVEGLGLADSYNEQFF. In DNA form, the CDR3 reads TGCAGCGTTGAAGGGTTGGGGCTAGCGGACTCCTACAATGAGCAGTTCTTC.

The chain couples TRBV4-1 to TRBJ2-7, with D possibly being TRBD2 (6 bases). Germline values: CDR1 MGHRA, CDR2 YSYEKL. The CDR3 contains 13 residues. V dropped 1 base and J dropped 4 bases, with 8 bases sitting between them. The CDR3 loop is CASSQATRYEQYF. CDR3 coding DNA: TGCGCCAGCAGCCAAGCGACTAGATACGAGCAGTACTTC.

The chain uses TRBV10-1 and TRBJ2-5; D is unclear. The CDR3 length is 13 residues. The V gene's germline CDR1 is WNHNN and CDR2 SYGVQD (reference sequence). V was shortened by 3 bases and J by 3 bases, with 8 bases between the two germline ends. The CDR3: CASSDPNEETQYF. Written as DNA, the CDR3 is TGCGCCAGCAGTGACCCTAATGAAGAGACCCAGTACTTC.

V and J are TRBV5-1 and TRBJ2-7, with D uncertain. The CDR3 consists of 15 residues. The germline V gene encodes CDR1 SGHRS and CDR2 YFSETQ. The V and J ends lost 1 base and 7 bases respectively, with 18 bases between them. The CDR3 DNA reads as TGCGCCAGCAGCTTGTTAGGCGGTGGTCCTGGGGAGCAGTACTTC. Translating it yields CASSLLGGGPGEQYF.

V and J are TRBV28 and TRBJ2-3; a possible D gene is TRBD2 (6 bases). This CDR3 contains 17 residues. Germline V gene sequence: CDR1 MDHEN, CDR2 SYDVKM. Trimming removed 5 bases at V and 1 base at J, with 19 bases between. The CDR3 sequence is CASSTPRWRVGTDTQYF. The CDR3 bases are TGTGCCAGCAGTACCCCCCGCTGGAGGGTTGGCACAGATACGCAGTATTTT.

The chain has TRBV19 and TRBJ1-3, with D possibly matching TRBD1 (6 bases). Per the germline V gene, CDR1 is LNHDA and CDR2 is SQIVND (reference sequence). The CDR3 is made up of 14 amino acids. V gave up 6 bases and J gave up 0 bases, with 9 bases separating them. In DNA form, the CDR3 reads TGTGCCAGTAGCCCGGGACACTCTGGAAACACCATATATTTT. This encodes CASSPGHSGNTIYF.

The chain links TRBV5-1 to TRBJ1-6; 8 bases are shared with TRBD1. V shed 1 base, J shed 7 bases, and the junction held 7 bases outside the gene matches. This CDR3 comprises 16 residues. CDR1 is SGHRS, CDR2 YFSETQ, per germline. CDR3 in DNA: TGCGCCAGCAGCTTGAATCAGGGGGCTGAAAATTCACCCCTCCACTTT. Translating it yields CASSLNQGAENSPLHF. Looking up the rest from reference TRBV5-1 and TRBJ1-6 gives the full variable domain: KAGVTQTPRYLIKTRGQQVTLSCSPISGHRSVSWYQQTPGQGLQFLFEYFSETQRNKGNFPGRFSGRQFSNSRSEMNVSTLELGDSALYLCASSLNQGAENSPLHFGNGTRLTVT.

The V call is TRBV7-2, the J call TRBJ1-4; D might be TRBD1 (6 bases). The CDR3 runs to 14 residues. Germline lookup yields CDR1 SGHTA and CDR2 FQGNSA. V was pared by 3 bases and J by 5 bases, with 10 bases between. CDR3 region: CASSFGGQNEKLFF. CDR3 nucleotide sequence: TGTGCCAGCAGCTTCGGCGGACAGAATGAAAAACTGTTTTTT. Filled out from reference TRBV7-2 and TRBJ1-4, the complete variable domain reads GAGVSQSPSNKVTEKGKDVELRCDPISGHTALYWYRQSLGQGLEFLIYFQGNSAPDKSGLPSDRFSAERTGGSVSTLTIQRTQQEDSAVYLCASSFGGQNEKLFFGSGTQLSVL.